The T cell receptor beta chain under discussion was sequenced for a study of blood T cell repertoires in COVID-19. Participant age was roughly 18 to 90 years, and participants resided in roughly 25 US areas. Cohorts were based on clinical histories the participants reported. The CDR3 has 18 amino acids. Trimming at V came to 2 bases and at J to 0 bases, leaving 9 bases not matched to a gene. Germline V CDR1 and CDR2: LNHDA, SQIVND (reference sequence). Methods used by the authors: Scientists estimated how many nucleated cells there were by amplifying reference gene primers. The data were produced by immunoSEQ multiplex PCR, yet TCRdb's version contains in-frame clones alone and is incomplete. The D gene and trimming were derived from the DNA, and the V and J assignments and clone size from that table. The sample lists approximately 210,000 clones, roughly 90% seen once, with around 8.9% in the top ten.

The origin of this receptor is a woman aged 18-35 years who had recovered from COVID-19. Sequencing was done on a sample of PBMCs or T cells enriched from blood (not recorded which). V and J are TRBV19 and TRBJ2-3, with 9 bases identical to TRBD2. CDR3 protein: CASSIWASGVVSTDTQYF. The CDR3 region has the DNA TGTGCCAGTAGTATATGGGCTAGCGGGGTTGTTAGCACAGATACGCAGTATTTT.